Shown below are 14 T cell receptor beta chains from a single sample sequenced in a study of T cells after yellow fever vaccination. MiXCR was run by TCRdb on the 5' RACE reads, yielding one entry per CDR3 protein. Here the sample spans around 610,000 distinct CDR3 sequences, roughly 13% being singletons. The sequencing used PBMCs, collected on the day of the yellow fever booster vaccination. Every receptor here comes from a man aged 25 to 45 who received the YFV17D yellow fever vaccine.

This clonotype came up a few times. This CDR3 is CASSLALAQETQYF. The CDR3, as DNA: TGCGCCAGCAGCTTGGCCCTCGCACAAGAGACCCAGTACTTC. The chain combines TRBV5-1 with TRBJ2-5; D remains unclear. The CDR3 covers 14 residues. Germline V gives CDR1 SGHRS, CDR2 YFSETQ. The V and J ends lost 0 bases and 2 bases respectively, with 8 bases between them. Full variable domain (rest looked up from reference TRBV5-1 and TRBJ2-5): KAGVTQTPRYLIKTRGQQVTLSCSPISGHRSVSWYQQTPGQGLQFLFEYFSETQRNKGNFPGRFSGRQFSNSRSEMNVSTLELGDSALYLCASSLALAQETQYFGPGTRLLVL.

The V call is TRBV7-8, the J call TRBJ2-7; 12 positions agree with TRBD1. The CDR3 is 18 residues long. After removal of 5 bases from V and 3 bases from J, the junction contained 14 bases not matched to a gene. Germline CDR1 is SGHVS and CDR2 is FQNEAQ. CDR3 sequence (DNA): TGTGCCAGCAGCGTACCGGGACAGGGGGCGTCTCGGGTCTACGAGCAGTACTTC. The encoded protein is CASSVPGQGASRVYEQYF. Full variable domain (outside the CDR3, taken from reference TRBV7-8 and TRBJ2-7): GAGVSQSPRYKVAKRGQDVALRCDPISGHVSLFWYQQALGQGPEFLTYFQNEAQLDKSGLPSDRFFAERPEGSVSTLKIQRTQQEDSAVYLCASSVPGQGASRVYEQYFGPGTRLTVT.

This clonotype showed up just a few times. This chain links TRBV29-1 with TRBJ2-1, with 7 positions matching TRBD2. The CDR3 sequence is 15 residues long. J gave up 4 bases and V 3 bases, and 9 bases lay outside the gene matches. Germline-derived CDR1 and CDR2 are SQVTM and ANQGSEA. The CDR3 DNA reads as TGCAGCGTTGACCCCCTCCGGGGGGATTACAATGAGCAGTTCTTC. It is translated as CSVDPLRGDYNEQFF.

J is TRBJ1-2 and V is TRBV7-2, with D possibly TRBD1 on 5 matching bases. The CDR3 spans 15 residues. Trimming took 5 bases from V and 0 from J, leaving 13 bases between them. The germline V gene encodes CDR1 SGHTA and CDR2 FQGNSA. This CDR3 is CASSLRGRTNYGYTF. DNA for the CDR3: TGTGCCAGCAGCCTACGGGGCCGGACTAACTATGGCTACACCTTC. The full variable domain, completed using reference TRBV7-2 and TRBJ1-2, is GAGVSQSPSNKVTEKGKDVELRCDPISGHTALYWYRQSLGQGLEFLIYFQGNSAPDKSGLPSDRFSAERTGGSVSTLTIQRTQQEDSAVYLCASSLRGRTNYGYTFGSGTRLTVV.

This clonotype has ten or more counts. This chain joins TRBV7-9 and TRBJ2-7; TRBD1 is a possible D gene (6 bases). The CDR3 has 14 residues. Per the germline V gene, CDR1 is SEHNR and CDR2 is FQNEAQ (reference sequence). V was pared by 4 bases and J by 6 bases, with 16 bases between. The chain's CDR3 is CASSSSRQVFEQYF. Here the CDR3 DNA reads TGTGCCAGCAGCTCATCCCGACAGGTCTTCGAGCAGTACTTC. Based on the CDR3 plus reference TRBV7-9 and TRBJ2-7, the full variable domain is DTGVSQNPRHKITKRGQNVTFRCDPISEHNRLYWYRQTLGQGPEFLTYFQNEAQLEKSRLLSDRFSAERPKGSFSTLEIQRTEQGDSAMYLCASSSSRQVFEQYFGPGTRLTVT.

This clonotype was seen many times. At one of its ends the junction is not consistent with the germline gene, which may arise from a read error. This sequence joins TRBV7-7 and TRBJ2-5; D remains ambiguous. Germline CDR1 and CDR2: SSHAT and FNYEAQ (reference sequence). The length of the CDR3 is 13 residues. As DNA, the CDR3 is TGTGCTAGCAGCGCGGCCCCTCTGGACCCCCAGTACTTC. Its protein is CASSAAPLDPQYF. The whole variable domain, filled in from reference TRBV7-7 and TRBJ2-5, reads GAGVSQSPRYKVTKRGQDVTLRCDPISSHATLYWYQQALGQGPEFLTYFNYEAQPDKSGLPSDRFSAERPEGSISTLTIQRTEQRDSAMYRCASSAAPLDPQYFGPGTRLLVL.

This clonotype was found many times. The chain joins TRBV29-1 to TRBJ2-6; D remains ambiguous. The CDR3 contains 13 residues. V lost 4 bases and J lost 1, with 5 bases in between. The germline V gene has CDR1 SQVTM and CDR2 ANQGSEA. CDR3 region: CSVGMSGANVLTF. The CDR3, as DNA: TGCAGCGTTGGAATGTCTGGGGCCAACGTCCTGACTTTC.

This clonotype appeared a few times. The CDR3 nucleotides are TGTGCCAGCAGCTTAGAGGGGGGGCGCCAGGAGACCCAGTACTTC. This translates into CASSLEGGRQETQYF. The V gene is TRBV7-6, the J gene TRBJ2-5, with D tentatively TRBD2 (7 bases). Germline loops: CDR1 SGHVS, CDR2 FNYEAQ. V was trimmed by 1 base and J by 5 bases, leaving 14 bases between them. The length of the CDR3 is 15 residues.

The rearrangement uses TRBV20-1 and TRBJ2-5; the match to TRBD1 covers 7 bases. CDR3 length: 14 residues. Germline CDR1 and CDR2: DFQATT and SNEGSKA (reference sequence). Germline trimming cut 1 base from V and 4 bases from J; bases unmatched to any gene: 6. CDR3 sequence (DNA): TGCAGTGCTAGAGTAGTCGCAGGGGGAGAGACCCAGTACTTC. Translated, it gives CSARVVAGGETQYF.

The V call is TRBV12-3 or TRBV12-4, the J call TRBJ2-1, with D perhaps assigned TRBD1 or TRBD2 (5 bases each). The CDR3 consists of 14 residues. V was trimmed by 3 bases and J by 4 bases, leaving 10 bases between them. This CDR3 reads CASSFGTHYNEQFF. The CDR3 bases are TGTGCCAGCAGTTTCGGGACGCATTACAATGAGCAGTTCTTC.

This clonotype turned up a few times. V and J are TRBV11-2 and TRBJ2-7; TRBD2 aligns across 8 bases. The trim removed 3 bases at V and 6 bases at J, leaving 7 bases unmatched. This CDR3 is built from 14 residues. The germline V gene encodes CDR1 SGHAT and CDR2 FQNNGV. The CDR3 here is CASSFSGSGAEQYF. The CDR3 DNA follows: TGTGCCAGCAGCTTCAGCGGGAGTGGAGCCGAGCAGTACTTC.

The chain combines TRBV25-1 with TRBJ2-1; D gene ambiguous. Germline V lookup: CDR1 MGHDK, CDR2 SYGVNS. Between the trimmed V and J ends, which lost 0 bases and 12 bases, there was a span of 12 bases. This CDR3 is built from 13 residues. The CDR3 region is CASSEYGPLGQFF. The CDR3 nucleotides read TGTGCCAGCAGTGAATATGGGCCCTTGGGGCAGTTCTTC.

The chain is built from TRBV30 and TRBJ2-3, with D perhaps matching TRBD1 or TRBD2 (5 bases each). The V end lost 5 bases, the J end lost 3 bases, and 21 bases lay between the germline ends. Germline assignment: CDR1 GTSNPN and CDR2 SVGIG (reference sequence). The CDR3 is 16 residues long. The CDR3 loop reads CAWETGPASVTDTQYF. In DNA, the CDR3 is TGTGCCTGGGAGACGGGACCGGCCTCCGTAACAGATACGCAGTATTTT.

This rearrangement joins TRBV7-2 to TRBJ2-5; 8 bases align to TRBD1. CDR1 and CDR2 (germline): SGHTA, FQGNSA. The J segment lost 5 bases and the V segment lost 0 bases, leaving 8 bases of the junction unmatched. The CDR3 totals 16 residues. The CDR3: CASSLARAGGWETQYF. The CDR3 region has the DNA TGTGCCAGCAGCTTAGCTAGGGCAGGGGGCTGGGAGACCCAGTACTTC.